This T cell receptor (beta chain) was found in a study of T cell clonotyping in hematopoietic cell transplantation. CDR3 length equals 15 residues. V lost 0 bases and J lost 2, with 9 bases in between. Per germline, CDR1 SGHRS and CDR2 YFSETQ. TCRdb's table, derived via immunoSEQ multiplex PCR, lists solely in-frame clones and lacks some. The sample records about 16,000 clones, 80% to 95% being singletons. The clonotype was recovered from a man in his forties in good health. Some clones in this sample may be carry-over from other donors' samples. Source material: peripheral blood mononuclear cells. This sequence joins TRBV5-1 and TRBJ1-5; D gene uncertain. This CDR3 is CASSLGSGGNQPQHF. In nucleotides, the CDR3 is TGCGCCAGCAGCTTGGGGTCCGGCGGCAATCAGCCCCAGCATTTT.